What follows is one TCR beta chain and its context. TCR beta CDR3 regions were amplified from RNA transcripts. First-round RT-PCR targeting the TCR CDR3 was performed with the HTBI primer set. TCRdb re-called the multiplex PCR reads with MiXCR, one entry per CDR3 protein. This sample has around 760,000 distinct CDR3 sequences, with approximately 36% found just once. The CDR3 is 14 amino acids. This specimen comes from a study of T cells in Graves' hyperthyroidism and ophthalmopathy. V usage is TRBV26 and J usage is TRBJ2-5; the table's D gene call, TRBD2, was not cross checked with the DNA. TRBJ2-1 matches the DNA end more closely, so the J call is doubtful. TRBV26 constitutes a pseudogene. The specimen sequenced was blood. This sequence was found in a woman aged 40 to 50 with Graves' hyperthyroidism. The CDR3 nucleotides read TGTGCCAGCAGTTCTGTAGCGGGTGGGGTTGAGCAGTTCTTC. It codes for CASSSVAGGVEQFF.